Shown below are 11 T cell receptor beta chains from a single sample sequenced in a study of T cells in Graves' hyperthyroidism and ophthalmopathy. TCR beta CDR3 sequences were amplified from RNA transcripts. The study used the HTBI primer set for a first-round RT-PCR of the TCR CDR3. TCRdb reanalysed the multiplex PCR reads using MiXCR and keeps one entry per CDR3 protein. The sample lists some 490,000 distinct CDR3 sequences, around a fifth occurring once. Specimen: blood. The receptors were sampled from a woman aged 70-85 years with Graves' ophthalmopathy.

This clonotype was seen only a few times. The rearrangement links TRBV12-3 or TRBV12-4 to TRBJ1-2, with 7 bases fitting TRBD1. The CDR3 length is 15 residues. Losses at the gene ends were 0 bases for V and 0 bases for J; bases not matched to a gene: 1. The CDR3 here is CASSLAQGANYGYTF. Here the CDR3 DNA reads TGTGCCAGCAGTTTAGCGCAGGGGGCTAACTATGGCTACACCTTC.

The sample holds a few counts of this clonotype. This sequence joins TRBV20-1 and TRBJ1-5, with a tentative D call TRBD1 (6 bases). V lost 3 bases and J 2 bases, leaving 14 bases between the germline ends. CDR3 size: 15 residues. Per the germline V gene, CDR1 is DFQATT and CDR2 is SNEGSKA (reference sequence). CDR3 in amino acids: CSASLQGEGNQPQHF. As DNA, the CDR3 is TGCAGTGCTAGCCTACAGGGTGAAGGCAATCAGCCCCAGCATTTT.

In this sample, this clonotype turned up many times. This rearrangement joins TRBV7-9 to TRBJ2-1; TRBD1 might be the D (7 bases). Germline loops: CDR1 SEHNR, CDR2 FQNEAQ (reference sequence). V was pared by 5 bases and J by 5 bases, with 13 bases between. This CDR3 contains 14 residues. The CDR3 region is CASSQGRGDNEQFF. In DNA, the CDR3 is TGTGCCAGCAGCCAGGGCAGGGGGGACAATGAGCAGTTCTTC.

The genes are TRBV11-2 and TRBJ2-5, with 11 nucleotides matching TRBD1. This CDR3 has 14 residues. V shed 6 bases and J 3 bases; nucleotides not matched to a gene: 3. Germline V gives CDR1 SGHAT, CDR2 FQNNGV. The CDR3: CASSGQGAEETQYF. The CDR3 DNA follows: TGTGCCAGCAGTGGACAGGGGGCGGAAGAGACCCAGTACTTC.

The CDR3, as DNA: TGCGCCAGCAGCTCCGCGGGACTAGCGGCCCAAGAGACCCAGTACTTC. This translates into CASSSAGLAAQETQYF. V gene TRBV5-1 combines with J gene TRBJ2-5; 11 bases agree with TRBD2. V was pared by 3 bases and J by 1 base, with 5 bases of the junction left unmatched. The CDR3 covers 16 residues. Germline V gene data show CDR1 as SGHRS and CDR2 as YFSETQ.

This chain connects TRBV5-1 to TRBJ2-3, with D perhaps TRBD1 (6 bases). CDR3 length: 14 amino acids. V was pared by 4 bases and J by 0 bases, with 9 bases between. The germline V gene has CDR1 SGHRS and CDR2 YFSETQ. DNA of the CDR3: TGCGCCAGCAGCGAGGGACATAGCACAGATACGCAGTATTTT. Protein sequence: CASSEGHSTDTQYF.

This clonotype was seen at least ten times. V and J are TRBV20-1 and TRBJ2-7, with D possibly being TRBD1 (5 bases). V dropped 5 bases and J dropped 3 bases, with 17 bases sitting between them. Per germline, CDR1 DFQATT and CDR2 SNEGSKA (reference sequence). This CDR3 comprises 14 residues. CDR3 region: CSALDTRGFYEQYF. In DNA, the CDR3 is TGCAGTGCTTTGGACACCCGCGGATTCTACGAGCAGTACTTC.

This clonotype was found a few times. This chain links TRBV12-3 or TRBV12-4 with TRBJ1-1; the match to TRBD1 covers 7 bases. Germline trimming cut 6 bases from V and 4 bases from J; bases unmatched to any gene: 14. CDR3 size: 16 residues. The CDR3 DNA sequence: TGTGCCAGCAGCTTGCATGCAGGGGGAACGAGCACTGAAGCTTTCTTT. The encoded protein is CASSLHAGGTSTEAFF.

This chain joins TRBV11-2 and TRBJ1-2; weak D call: TRBD1 (6 bases). With 5 bases removed from V and 6 bases from J, the gap between germline ends came to 22 bases. The CDR3 has 16 residues. Germline V gene lookup returns CDR1 SGHAT and CDR2 FQNNGV. CDR3 in amino acids: CASSLGAQGVIDGYTF. The CDR3, as DNA: TGTGCCAGCAGCCTGGGGGCACAGGGTGTAATAGATGGCTACACCTTC.

Comment on this clonotype: The junction departs from the called germline gene at one end, perhaps through a read error. The chain uses TRBV12-3 or TRBV12-4 and TRBJ1-5; 7 positions agree with TRBD1. CDR3 size: 15 residues. CDR3 sequence reads: CASGLRQGGNQPQHF. CDR3 DNA sequence: TGTGCCAGCGGTTTAAGACAGGGAGGCAATCAGCCCCAGCATTTT.

V is TRBV15 and J is TRBJ2-6, with D possibly TRBD2 on 5 matching bases. The CDR3 is 13 residues long. Trimming left V 6 bases short and J 4 bases short, with 7 bases between. Germline V CDR1 and CDR2: LNHNV, YYDKDF (reference sequence). The CDR3 reads CATSSGGANVLTF. The CDR3 bases are TGTGCCACCAGTTCGGGGGGGGCCAACGTCCTGACTTTC. Combining the CDR3 with reference TRBV15 and TRBJ2-6 gives the whole variable domain DAMVIQNPRYQVTQFGKPVTLSCSQTLNHNVMYWYQQKSSQAPKLLFHYYDKDFNNEADTPDNFQSRRPNTSFCFLDIRSPGLGDTAMYLCATSSGGANVLTFGAGSRLTVL.